This T cell receptor (beta chain) was captured by sequencing in a study of T cell changes during pregnancy in multiple sclerosis. Assay used: immunoSEQ multiplex PCR; TCRdb lists only in-frame clones, some missing. The data hold around 59,000 clones, with more than 85% observed a single time. There are 15 residues in the CDR3. V gave up 2 bases and J gave up 7 bases; unmatched junction bases: 7. Germline lookup yields CDR1 SGHTA and CDR2 FQGNSA. The sequenced sample was peripheral blood, obtained in the third trimester of pregnancy. The clonotype comes from a female donor in good health, enrolled as a control in a pregnancy study. The chain joins TRBV7-2 to TRBJ1-5; 8 positions agree with TRBD1. CDR3 amino acids: CASSLSQGASQPQHF. The DNA for the CDR3 is TGTGCCAGCAGCTTAAGCCAGGGGGCGTCGCAGCCCCAGCATTTT.